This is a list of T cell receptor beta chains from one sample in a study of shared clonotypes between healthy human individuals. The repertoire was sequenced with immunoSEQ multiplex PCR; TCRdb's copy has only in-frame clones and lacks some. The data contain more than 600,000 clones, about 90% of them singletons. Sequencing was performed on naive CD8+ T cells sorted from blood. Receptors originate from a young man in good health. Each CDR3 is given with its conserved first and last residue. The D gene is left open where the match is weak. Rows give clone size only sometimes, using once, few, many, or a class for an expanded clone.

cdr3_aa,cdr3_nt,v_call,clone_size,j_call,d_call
CAIASITRGTDTQYF,TGTGCCATCGCCTCTATCACTCGGGGCACAGATACGCAGTATTTT,TRBV27,NA,TRBJ2-3,NA
CASSGDRGGANVLTF,TGTGCCAGCAGCGGCGACAGGGGTGGGGCCAACGTCCTGACTTTC,TRBV7-6,NA,TRBJ2-6,TRBD1
CASSLARSEQYF,TGTGCCAGCAGCTTAGCTAGATCCGAGCAGTACTTC,TRBV7-6,NA,TRBJ2-7,NA
CATSRLAMAYEQYF,TGTGCCACCAGCAGACTAGCTATGGCCTACGAGCAGTACTTC,TRBV15,NA,TRBJ2-7,NA
CAKEFGEQFF,TGCGCCAAAGAATTTGGTGAGCAGTTCTTC,TRBV5-1,once,TRBJ2-1,NA
CASSSRDAGARQNTGELFF,TGTGCCAGCAGCTCCCGGGACGCAGGGGCAAGGCAAAACACCGGGGAGCTGTTTTTT,TRBV7-9,NA,TRBJ2-2,NA
CASSSYAWTGELFF,TGTGCCAGCAGTTCTTACGCCTGGACCGGGGAGCTGTTTTTT,TRBV25-1,NA,TRBJ2-2,NA
CASSARGPSYEQYF,TGTGCCAGCAGTGCCAGGGGACCTTCCTACGAGCAGTACTTC,TRBV6-1,NA,TRBJ2-7,NA
CASTPGPYEQYF,TGTGCCAGCACCCCTGGGCCCTACGAGCAGTACTTC,TRBV28,NA,TRBJ2-7,NA
CASSQGLGSNQPQHF,TGCGCCAGCAGCCAAGGGTTGGGGAGTAATCAGCCCCAGCATTTT,TRBV4-3,NA,TRBJ1-5,NA
CASSQDPSGTQYF,TGTGCCAGCAGCCAAGATCCCAGCGGTACGCAGTATTTT,TRBV14,NA,TRBJ2-3,NA
CASSQDVGARIQETQYF,TGCGCCAGCAGCCAAGATGTGGGCGCCAGGATCCAAGAGACCCAGTACTTC,TRBV4-3,once,TRBJ2-5,NA
CASSSTGSVTDTQYF,TGTGCCAGCAGCTCGACAGGGTCAGTCACAGATACGCAGTATTTT,TRBV7-2,NA,TRBJ2-3,TRBD1
CASRTTDTQYF,TGTGCCAGCAGAACCACAGATACGCAGTATTTT,TRBV27,NA,TRBJ2-3,NA
CASGPRDLLYEQYF,TGTGCCAGCGGCCCCCGGGACCTACTCTACGAGCAGTACTTC,TRBV25-1,NA,TRBJ2-7,NA
CASSLGASRFYNEQFF,TGTGCCAGCAGCTTGGGGGCTAGTCGATTCTACAATGAGCAGTTCTTC,TRBV5-6,once,TRBJ2-1,NA
CASSDMAPDASGRASDTQYF,TGTGCCAGCAGTGATATGGCCCCCGATGCTAGCGGGAGGGCATCCGATACGCAGTATTTT,TRBV2,once,TRBJ2-3,TRBD2
CASSNQASGRHEQYF,TGTGCCAGCAGCAATCAAGCTAGCGGGAGACACGAGCAGTACTTC,TRBV7-9,NA,TRBJ2-7,TRBD2
CASSLQGPQPQHF,TGTGCCAGCAGCTTACAGGGACCTCAGCCCCAGCATTTT,TRBV6-5,NA,TRBJ1-5,NA